This passage covers 12 T cell receptor beta chains from one sample sequenced in a study of beta chain features in type 1 diabetes. As every portion of the isolated RNA was reverse transcribed, the sequencing read expressed TCRB transcripts. Libraries were prepared by immunoSEQ multiplex PCR; TCRdb keeps only in-frame clonotypes and omits some of them. The table has a few hundred thousand clones, about 14% seen once. Notes on the study in general: Among patients with Type 1 diabetes, TCRB CDR3s were moderately but significantly shorter in every one of the four CD4+ subsets.

No antigens are known for them. Input material: naive CD4+ T cells from blood. These receptors were collected from a man between 25 and 39 years old with type 1 diabetes.

This chain connects TRBV11-2 to TRBJ2-1, with 9 bases identical to TRBD2. Trimming removed 0 bases from V and 4 bases from J; junction bases left unmatched: 13. Germline V lookup: CDR1 SGHAT, CDR2 FQNNGV. The CDR3 extends over 19 amino acids. CDR3 DNA: TGTGCCAGCAGCTTAGATCAGGGTAGCGGGAGAGGAAGGTACAATGAGCAGTTCTTC. Encoded protein: CASSLDQGSGRGRYNEQFF.

This clone came up a few times. V and J are TRBV10-3 and TRBJ1-1; 9 bases align to TRBD1. The trim removed 6 bases at V and 4 bases at J, leaving 0 bases unmatched. Germline assignment: CDR1 ENHRY and CDR2 SYGVKD. This CDR3 has 12 residues. The CDR3 region has the DNA TGTGCCATCAGGACAGGGGGCACTGAAGCTTTCTTT. Its translation is CAIRTGGTEAFF.

This clone was observed a handful of times. The chain links TRBV4-1 to TRBJ2-2, with D possibly TRBD1 on 6 matching bases. Germline values: CDR1 MGHRA, CDR2 YSYEKL. The CDR3 loop spans 16 amino acids. Trimming pared 0 bases from V and 5 bases from J, leaving 13 bases between. DNA for the CDR3: TGCGCCAGCAGCCAAGAGGGGACAACGTTTACCGGGGAGCTGTTTTTT. Amino acid sequence: CASSQEGTTFTGELFF.

The gene calls are TRBV5-1 and TRBJ2-5; D unresolved. The CDR3 is made up of 14 amino acids. Deletions cut 0 bases from V and 7 bases from J, with 13 bases between. Germline V gene data show CDR1 as SGHRS and CDR2 as YFSETQ. The DNA for the CDR3 is TGCGCCAGCAGCTTGGCCTCGGAGATGGGGACCCAGTACTTC. It codes for CASSLASEMGTQYF. Full variable domain (outside the CDR3, taken from reference TRBV5-1 and TRBJ2-5): KAGVTQTPRYLIKTRGQQVTLSCSPISGHRSVSWYQQTPGQGLQFLFEYFSETQRNKGNFPGRFSGRQFSNSRSEMNVSTLELGDSALYLCASSLASEMGTQYFGPGTRLLVL.

This clone was detected only a few times. The chain combines TRBV2 with TRBJ2-1; no definite D call. Deletions cut 4 bases from V and 3 bases from J, with 7 bases between. This CDR3 has 13 amino acids. Germline CDR1 reads SNHLY; CDR2 reads FYNNEI. CDR3 in amino acids: CASSARFYNEQFF. In nucleotides, the CDR3 is TGTGCCAGCAGTGCTAGATTCTACAATGAGCAGTTCTTC.

The rearrangement joins TRBV4-1 to TRBJ2-1; D gene uncertain. V lost 1 base, J lost 0 bases, and 7 bases lay in between. The germline gives CDR1 MGHRA, CDR2 YSYEKL. CDR3 length equals 15 residues. The DNA of the CDR3 is TGCGCCAGCAGCCAAGGGGCCAGCTCCTACAATGAGCAGTTCTTC. It encodes CASSQGASSYNEQFF.

The V gene is TRBV30, the J gene TRBJ1-1, with D perhaps matching TRBD1 (5 bases). Per the germline V gene, CDR1 is GTSNPN and CDR2 is SVGIG (reference sequence). V was trimmed by 4 bases and J by 7 bases, leaving 10 bases between them. The CDR3 totals 11 residues. The CDR3 sequence: CAWIRVGEAFF. CDR3 DNA sequence: TGTGCCTGGATCAGGGTCGGTGAAGCTTTCTTT. The full variable domain, its missing parts supplied by reference TRBV30 and TRBJ1-1, is SQTIHQWPATLVQPVGSPLSLECTVEGTSNPNLYWYRQAAGRGLQLLFYSVGIGQISSEVPQNLSASRPQDRQFILSSKKLLLSDSGFYLCAWIRVGEAFFGQGTRLTVV.

This chain links TRBV5-1 with TRBJ2-5; possible D gene TRBD2, 6 bases. Looked up from germline, CDR1 is SGHRS and CDR2 is YFSETQ. CDR3 length: 13 amino acids. Trimming cost V 7 bases and J 2 bases, with 12 bases left between them. The CDR3 region is CASGAGSQETQYF. CDR3 DNA sequence: TGCGCCAGCGGCGCGGGATCTCAAGAGACCCAGTACTTC.

The CDR3 DNA follows: TGTGCCTGGGCCGACAGGTTTCCCGGGGCCAACGTCCTGACTTTC. Encoded protein: CAWADRFPGANVLTF. This chain connects TRBV30 to TRBJ2-6, with D possibly being TRBD1 (6 bases). Germline loops: CDR1 GTSNPN, CDR2 SVGIG (reference sequence). Trimming shortened V by 5 bases and J by 4 bases, and 15 bases separated the two germline ends. The CDR3 extends over 15 amino acids.

This clone has a handful of counts. This chain links TRBV4-1 with TRBJ2-7; 7 bases fit TRBD1. Germline-derived CDR1 and CDR2 are MGHRA and YSYEKL. Unmatched junction bases numbered 8, after V lost 1 base and J lost 2 bases. CDR3 length: 16 residues. CDR3 coding DNA: TGCGCCAGCAGCCAAGGTGGGGGACAGATACCCTACGAGCAGTACTTC. It is translated as CASSQGGGQIPYEQYF.

The V gene is TRBV15, the J gene TRBJ1-2, with D possibly being TRBD1 (5 bases). CDR1 is LNHNV, CDR2 YYDKDF, per germline (reference sequence). Trimming shortened V by 0 bases and J by 3 bases, and 11 bases separated the two germline ends. The CDR3 sequence is 15 residues long. The CDR3 region has the DNA TGTGCCACCAGCAGAGATACCAGGGTGGACTATGGCTACACCTTC. Its translation is CATSRDTRVDYGYTF.

In its sample, this clone was seen a few times. V gene TRBV25-1 combines with J gene TRBJ2-5; tentatively, D is TRBD2 (5 bases). The ends were cut back, 5 bases at V and 5 bases at J, with 6 bases in the middle. This CDR3 is 11 amino acids long. In germline, CDR1 is MGHDK, CDR2 SYGVNS. CDR3 in amino acids: CASSTGETQYF. CDR3 in DNA: TGTGCCAGCAGTACGGGGGAGACCCAGTACTTC.